This is a list of T cell receptor beta chains from one sample in a study of CD8 T cells in Susac syndrome. TCRdb processed the immunoSEQ multiplex PCR reads anew with MiXCR; each CDR3 protein has one entry. The sample lists approximately 180,000 distinct CDR3 sequences; more than 85% were seen once. What was sequenced was CD4+ T cells from PBMCs. These receptors all come from a human donor with Susac syndrome. Each CDR3 is given with its conserved first and last residue. D genes are given only for firm matches. Only some rows state a clone size, as once, few, many or a class for expanded clones.

clone size	D gene	V gene	J gene	CDR3 protein	CDR3 DNA
NA	NA	TRBV30	TRBJ2-3	CAWSATDTQYF	TGTGCCTGGAGTGCCACAGATACGCAGTATTTT
NA	NA	TRBV6-5	TRBJ2-5	CASSLEGAMALETQYF	TGTGCCAGCAGTTTGGAAGGGGCCATGGCCCTAGAGACCCAGTACTTC
NA	TRBD2	TRBV11-1	TRBJ2-5	CASSLGGTSGSMEETQYF	TGTGCCAGCAGCTTAGGCGGGACTAGCGGGAGTATGGAAGAGACCCAGTACTTC
NA	NA	TRBV28	TRBJ2-7	CASSYRRVVYF	TGTGCCAGCAGTTACCGACGTGTGGTGTACTTC
NA	TRBD1	TRBV7-8	TRBJ1-2	CASSLEGQGNYGYTF	TGTGCCAGCAGCTTAGAGGGACAGGGTAACTATGGCTACACCTTC
NA	NA	TRBV3-1	TRBJ1-1	CASSPHVRTEAFF	TGTGCCAGCAGCCCCCACGTCCGCACTGAAGCTTTCTTT
NA	NA	TRBV5-1	TRBJ2-3	CASSLHITDTQYF	TGCGCCAGCTCCCTCCACATCACAGATACGCAGTATTTT
once	NA	TRBV6-1	TRBJ2-4	CASTKGQGKMYIQYF	TGTGCCAGCACCAAAGGGCAGGGAAAGATGTACATTCAGTACTTC
NA	TRBD2	TRBV5-1	TRBJ2-1	CASSLANSGGVDEQFF	TGCGCCAGCAGCTTGGCCAACTCGGGGGGGGTTGATGAGCAGTTCTTC
NA	NA	TRBV24-1	TRBJ2-3	CATSVEGSADTQYF	TGTGCCACCAGTGTGGAGGGGTCGGCAGATACGCAGTATTTT
NA	TRBD1	TRBV20-1	TRBJ1-1	CSARTGVNTEAFF	TGCAGTGCACGGACAGGGGTGAACACTGAAGCTTTCTTT
NA	TRBD2	TRBV20-1	TRBJ2-5	CSARQRGVTETQYF	TGCAGTGCTCGTCAGCGGGGAGTGACTGAGACCCAGTACTTC
NA	NA	TRBV2	TRBJ1-2	CASARQSGIFYGYTF	TGTGCCAGTGCCCGACAGAGCGGAATTTTCTATGGCTACACCTTC
NA	NA	TRBV28	TRBJ2-5	CASSQGQFQETQYF	TGTGCCAGCAGTCAGGGGCAGTTCCAAGAGACCCAGTACTTC
NA	NA	TRBV20-1	TRBJ2-6	CSARDGGLGLSGANVLTF	TGCAGTGCTAGAGATGGCGGTTTAGGACTCTCTGGGGCCAACGTCCTGACTTTC
NA	TRBD2	TRBV18	TRBJ2-1	CASSPPTSGDNEQFF	TGTGCCAGCTCACCACCGACTAGCGGGGACAATGAGCAGTTCTTC
NA	TRBD1	TRBV18	TRBJ1-3	CASSPRQGGNTIYF	TGTGCCAGCTCACCACGACAGGGGGGAAACACCATATATTTT
once	NA	TRBV18	TRBJ2-2	CASSPGQSPTGELFF	TGTGCCAGCTCACCAGGGCAGTCACCCACCGGGGAGCTGTTTTTT
NA	NA	TRBV4-1	TRBJ2-3	CASSLGRVRSTDTQYF	TGCGCCAGCAGTTTAGGGCGGGTGCGGAGCACAGATACGCAGTATTTT
NA	NA	TRBV6-6	TRBJ1-1	CASITQAPVNTEAFF	TGTGCCAGCATTACCCAGGCGCCGGTGAACACTGAAGCTTTCTTT
NA	NA	TRBV5-6	TRBJ2-7	CASSFGDYEQYF	TGTGCCAGCAGCTTTGGGGACTACGAGCAGTACTTC
NA	NA	TRBV21-1	TRBJ1-1	CANPLDRGLLNTEAFF	TGTGCCAACCCGTTAGACAGGGGGCTTCTGAACACTGAAGCTTTCTTT
NA	NA	TRBV19	TRBJ2-4	CASSISELQYF	TGTGCCAGTAGTATCTCCGAACTTCAGTACTTC
NA	TRBD2	TRBV4-1	TRBJ2-1	CASSSPSGSTYNEQFF	TGCGCCAGCAGCTCCCCTAGCGGGAGTACGTACAATGAGCAGTTCTTC
NA	NA	TRBV11-2	TRBJ2-3	CASSSGSGADTQYF	TGTGCCAGCAGCTCCGGCAGCGGCGCAGATACGCAGTATTTT
NA	NA	TRBV20-1	TRBJ1-2	CSASPDRNGYTF	TGCAGTGCTAGTCCGGACAGAAATGGCTACACCTTC
NA	NA	TRBV7-9	TRBJ1-2	CASSPVPGYGYTF	TGTGCCAGCAGCCCAGTCCCGGGGTATGGCTACACCTTC
NA	NA	TRBV12-3/TRBV12-4	TRBJ2-1	CASSLRRPEQFF	TGTGCCAGCAGTTTACGGAGACCCGAGCAGTTCTTC
NA	NA	TRBV18	TRBJ2-5	CASSPGLEWETQYF	TGTGCCAGCTCGCCGGGACTTGAATGGGAGACCCAGTACTTC
NA	TRBD1	TRBV20-1	TRBJ1-6	CSAHGQGDSPLHF	TGCAGTGCCCACGGACAGGGGGATTCACCCCTCCACTTT
NA	TRBD1	TRBV29-1	TRBJ2-7	CSVDKRDRGHEQYF	TGCAGCGTTGACAAGAGGGACAGGGGACACGAGCAGTACTTC
NA	NA	TRBV20-1	TRBJ2-2	CSARDGRGAVPTGELFF	TGCAGTGCTAGAGACGGCCGCGGGGCGGTCCCCACCGGGGAGCTGTTTTTT
NA	NA	TRBV12-3/TRBV12-4	TRBJ1-3	CASSPLGGADTIYF	TGTGCCAGCAGCCCACTGGGGGGGGCAGACACCATATATTTT
NA	NA	TRBV18	TRBJ1-1	CASSPEAMNTEAFF	TGTGCCAGCTCACCAGAGGCTATGAACACTGAAGCTTTCTTT
NA	NA	TRBV6-6	TRBJ1-2	CASSKPSTDSYGYTF	TGTGCCAGCAGTAAACCTTCGACGGACTCCTATGGCTACACCTTC
once	NA	TRBV5-1	TRBJ1-5	CASSLSGSGNQPQHF	TGCGCCAGCAGCTTGTCAGGGAGCGGCAATCAGCCCCAGCATTTT
NA	NA	TRBV7-3	TRBJ2-1	CASSSGSYNEQFF	TGTGCCAGCAGCTCGGGCTCCTACAATGAGCAGTTCTTC
NA	NA	TRBV5-1	TRBJ1-1	CASSFTQNTEAFF	TGCGCCAGCAGCTTCACACAGAACACTGAAGCTTTCTTT
once	TRBD1	TRBV7-2	TRBJ1-3	CASSQRQGRNTIYF	TGTGCCAGCAGCCAGAGACAGGGAAGAAACACCATATATTTT